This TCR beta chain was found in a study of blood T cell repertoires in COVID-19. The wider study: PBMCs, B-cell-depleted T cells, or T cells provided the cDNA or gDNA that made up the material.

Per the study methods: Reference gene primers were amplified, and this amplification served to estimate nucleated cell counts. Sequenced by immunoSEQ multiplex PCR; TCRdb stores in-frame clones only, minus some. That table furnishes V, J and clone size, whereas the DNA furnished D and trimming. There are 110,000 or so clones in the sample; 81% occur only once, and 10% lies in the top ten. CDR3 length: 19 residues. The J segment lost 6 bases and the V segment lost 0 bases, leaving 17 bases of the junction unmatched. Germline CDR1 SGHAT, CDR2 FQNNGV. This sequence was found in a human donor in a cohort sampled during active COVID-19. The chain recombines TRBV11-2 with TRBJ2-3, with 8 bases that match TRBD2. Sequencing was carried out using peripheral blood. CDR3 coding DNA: TGTGCCAGCAGCTTAGAAGCATTGAGGGGACTAGGGCCTTTCGATACGCAGTATTTT. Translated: CASSLEALRGLGPFDTQYF.